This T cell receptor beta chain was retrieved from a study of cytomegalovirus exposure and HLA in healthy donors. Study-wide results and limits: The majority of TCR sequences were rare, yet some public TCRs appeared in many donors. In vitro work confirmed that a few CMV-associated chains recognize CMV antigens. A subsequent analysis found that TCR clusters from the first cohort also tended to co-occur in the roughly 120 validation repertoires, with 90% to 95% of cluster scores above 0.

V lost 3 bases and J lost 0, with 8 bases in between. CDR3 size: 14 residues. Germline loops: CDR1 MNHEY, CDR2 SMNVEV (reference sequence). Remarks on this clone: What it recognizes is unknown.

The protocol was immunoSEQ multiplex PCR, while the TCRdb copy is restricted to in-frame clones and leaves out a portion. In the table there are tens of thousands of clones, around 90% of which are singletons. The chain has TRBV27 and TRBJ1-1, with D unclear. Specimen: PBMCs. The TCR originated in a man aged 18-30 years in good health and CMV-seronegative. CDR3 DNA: TGTGCCAGCAGTTTCCGGGGAATGAACACTGAAGCTTTCTTT. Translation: CASSFRGMNTEAFF.